The 4 T cell receptor beta chains in this list originate from one sample, sequenced in a study of blood T cell repertoires in COVID-19. Measured with immunoSEQ multiplex PCR; TCRdb has only the in-frame clones, and not every one. Of hundreds of thousands of clones listed, around 85% are singletons. Sequenced: peripheral blood. The receptors shown here come from a woman in her late teens or twenties with acute or convalescent COVID-19.

This clone was observed a few times. The chain is built from TRBV7-9 and TRBJ2-5; 7 nucleotides match TRBD1. The V and J ends lost 6 bases and 5 bases, in that order; junction bases with no gene match: 12. This CDR3 spans 15 amino acids. Germline values: CDR1 SEHNR, CDR2 FQNEAQ (reference sequence). DNA of the CDR3: TGTGCCAGCAGTCCCCCAGGACAGGAAGGGGAGACCCAGTACTTC. This encodes CASSPPGQEGETQYF. The whole variable domain, remainder taken from reference TRBV7-9 and TRBJ2-5, is DTGVSQNPRHKITKRGQNVTFRCDPISEHNRLYWYRQTLGQGPEFLTYFQNEAQLEKSRLLSDRFSAERPKGSFSTLEIQRTEQGDSAMYLCASSPPGQEGETQYFGPGTRLLVL.

In regard to this clone: Relative to the germline gene, one junction end is altered; a read error may explain this. This sequence joins TRBV28 and TRBJ1-2, with 7 bases that match TRBD1. CDR1 and CDR2 (germline): MDHEN, SYDVKM. The CDR3 consists of 15 residues. The chain's CDR3 is CASSFGAGGNNGYTF. In nucleotides, the CDR3 is TGTGCCAGCAGTTTTGGGGCAGGGGGTAACAATGGCTACACCTTC.

CDR3 nucleotide sequence: TGTGCCAGCAGTGAAGGTCAGCGGGGGGAACCCTACAATGAGCAGTTCTTC. It is translated as CASSEGQRGEPYNEQFF. The chain carries TRBV2 and TRBJ2-1; 9 nucleotides line up with TRBD2. Germline trimming cut 1 base from V and 2 bases from J; bases unmatched to any gene: 6. Germline V gives CDR1 SNHLY, CDR2 FYNNEI. The CDR3 spans 17 residues.

This clone has just a few counts. The chain is built from TRBV6-5 and TRBJ1-1, with TRBD1 as a possible D gene (5 bases). The CDR3 loop spans 13 amino acids. Germline loops: CDR1 MNHEY, CDR2 SVGAGI. Trimming removed 10 bases at V and 0 bases at J, with 12 bases between. The CDR3 DNA sequence: TGTGCCACTCGAAAGACAGTGAACACTGAAGCTTTCTTT. Its protein product is CATRKTVNTEAFF.